The entry that follows covers one T cell receptor beta chain sequence. Its antigen remains unknown. The sample comes from a study of beta chain features in type 1 diabetes. Sequenced material consisted of expressed TCRB transcripts (all of the isolated RNA was reverse transcribed). Profiling relied on immunoSEQ multiplex PCR, and the TCRdb table lists in-frame clones only, not all of them. The sample holds nearly 700,000 clones; roughly 13% are singletons and the top ten take about 0.02%. The study, taken as a whole, reports: Type 1 diabetes patients showed a moderate but significant shortening of TCRB CDR3s in all four CD4+ subsets.

The CDR3 covers 13 residues. The V gene's germline CDR1 is ENHRY and CDR2 SYGVKD. This TCR was sampled from a man younger than 35 with type 1 diabetes. The V and J genes are TRBV10-3 and TRBJ2-5, with D possibly being TRBD1 or TRBD2 (6 bases each). TRBJ2-7 matches the DNA end more closely, so the J call is doubtful. The sample comprised naive CD4+ T cells from blood. CDR3 sequence reads: CATGAGPSYEQYF. The CDR3 nucleotides are TGTGCCACGGGGGCAGGTCCTTCCTACGAGCAGTACTTC.